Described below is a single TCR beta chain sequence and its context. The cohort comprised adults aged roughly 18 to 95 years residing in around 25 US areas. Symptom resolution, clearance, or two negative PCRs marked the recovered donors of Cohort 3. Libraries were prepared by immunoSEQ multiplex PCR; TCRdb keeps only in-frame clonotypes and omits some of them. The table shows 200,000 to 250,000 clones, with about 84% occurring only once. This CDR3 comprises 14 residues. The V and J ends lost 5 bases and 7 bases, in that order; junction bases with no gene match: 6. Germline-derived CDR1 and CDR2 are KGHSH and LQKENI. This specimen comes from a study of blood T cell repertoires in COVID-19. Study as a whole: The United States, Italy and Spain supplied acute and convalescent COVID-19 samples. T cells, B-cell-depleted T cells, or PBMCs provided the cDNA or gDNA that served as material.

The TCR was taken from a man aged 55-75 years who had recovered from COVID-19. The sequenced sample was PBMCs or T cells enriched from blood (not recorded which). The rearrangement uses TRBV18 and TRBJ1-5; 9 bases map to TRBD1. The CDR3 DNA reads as TGTGCCAGCTCAACGGGACAGGGCCTGCAGCCCCAGCATTTT. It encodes CASSTGQGLQPQHF.